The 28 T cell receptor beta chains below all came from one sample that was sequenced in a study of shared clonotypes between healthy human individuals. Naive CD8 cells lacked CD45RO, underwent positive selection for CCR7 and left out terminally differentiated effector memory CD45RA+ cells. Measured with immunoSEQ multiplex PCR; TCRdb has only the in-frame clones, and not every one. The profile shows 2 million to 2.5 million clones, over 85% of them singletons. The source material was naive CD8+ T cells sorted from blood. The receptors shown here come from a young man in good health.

Here the CDR3 reads CASSDRGGVNTEAFF. The CDR3 coding sequence is TGTGCCAGCAGCGACAGGGGAGGGGTTAACACTGAAGCTTTCTTT. This rearrangement joins TRBV9 to TRBJ1-1; 7 nucleotides agree with TRBD1. Per germline, CDR1 SGDLS and CDR2 YYNGEE. V was clipped by 3 bases and J by 2 bases; unmatched bases: 7. The CDR3 length is 15 residues.

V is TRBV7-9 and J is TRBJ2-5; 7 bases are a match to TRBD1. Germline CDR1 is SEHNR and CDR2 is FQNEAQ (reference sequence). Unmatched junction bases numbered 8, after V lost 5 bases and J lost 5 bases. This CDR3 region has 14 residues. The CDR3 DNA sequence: TGTGCCAGCAGCCCCCCGACAGGGCGGGAGACCCAGTACTTC. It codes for CASSPPTGRETQYF. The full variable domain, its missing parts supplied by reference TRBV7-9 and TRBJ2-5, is DTGVSQNPRHKITKRGQNVTFRCDPISEHNRLYWYRQTLGQGPEFLTYFQNEAQLEKSRLLSDRFSAERPKGSFSTLEIQRTEQGDSAMYLCASSPPTGRETQYFGPGTRLLVL.

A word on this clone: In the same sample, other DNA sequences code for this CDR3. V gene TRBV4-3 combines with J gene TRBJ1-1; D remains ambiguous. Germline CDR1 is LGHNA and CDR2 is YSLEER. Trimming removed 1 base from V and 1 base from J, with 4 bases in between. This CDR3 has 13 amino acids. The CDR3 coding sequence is TGCGCCAGCAGCCAAGGATGGAACACTGAAGCTTTCTTT. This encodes CASSQGWNTEAFF.

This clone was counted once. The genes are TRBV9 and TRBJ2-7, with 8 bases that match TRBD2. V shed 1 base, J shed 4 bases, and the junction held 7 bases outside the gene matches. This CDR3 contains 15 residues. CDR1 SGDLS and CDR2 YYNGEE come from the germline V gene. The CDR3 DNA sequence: TGTGCCAGCAGCGTATATGGAGCGGGAGTGTACGAGCAGTACTTC. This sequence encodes CASSVYGAGVYEQYF. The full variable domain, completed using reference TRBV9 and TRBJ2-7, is DSGVTQTPKHLITATGQRVTLRCSPRSGDLSVYWYQQSLDQGLQFLIQYYNGEERAKGNILERFSAQQFPDLHSELNLSSLELGDSALYFCASSVYGAGVYEQYFGPGTRLTVT.

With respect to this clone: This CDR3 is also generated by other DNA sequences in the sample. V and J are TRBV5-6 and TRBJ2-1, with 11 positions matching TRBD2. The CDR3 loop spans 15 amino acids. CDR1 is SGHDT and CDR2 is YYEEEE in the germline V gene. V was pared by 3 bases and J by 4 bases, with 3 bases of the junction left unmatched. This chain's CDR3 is CASSSLAGGYNEQFF. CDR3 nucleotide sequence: TGTGCCAGCAGCTCTTTAGCGGGAGGGTACAATGAGCAGTTCTTC. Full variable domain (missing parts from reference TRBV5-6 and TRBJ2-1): DAGVTQSPTHLIKTRGQQVTLRCSPKSGHDTVSWYQQALGQGPQFIFQYYEEEERQRGNFPDRFSGHQFPNYSSELNVNALLLGDSALYLCASSSLAGGYNEQFFGPGTRLTVL.

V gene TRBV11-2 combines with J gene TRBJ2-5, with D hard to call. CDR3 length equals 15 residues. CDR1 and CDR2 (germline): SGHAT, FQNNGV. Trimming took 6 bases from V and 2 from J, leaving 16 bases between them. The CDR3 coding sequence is TGTGCCAGCAGTCTTATCCTCACTACTCAAGAGACCCAGTACTTC. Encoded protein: CASSLILTTQETQYF. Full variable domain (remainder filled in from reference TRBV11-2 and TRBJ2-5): EAGVAQSPRYKIIEKRQSVAFWCNPISGHATLYWYQQILGQGPKLLIQFQNNGVVDDSQLPKDRFSAERLKGVDSTLKIQPAKLEDSAVYLCASSLILTTQETQYFGPGTRLLVL.

CDR3 in amino acids: CASSQGYGGQETQYF. The CDR3 nucleotides read TGCGCCAGCAGCCAAGGGTACGGGGGACAAGAGACCCAGTACTTC. The J gene is TRBJ2-5, the V gene TRBV4-3; D is possibly TRBD2 (6 bases). Trimming shortened V by 1 base and J by 2 bases, and 11 bases separated the two germline ends. CDR1 and CDR2 from the germline V gene are LGHNA and YSLEER. The CDR3 sequence is 15 residues long.

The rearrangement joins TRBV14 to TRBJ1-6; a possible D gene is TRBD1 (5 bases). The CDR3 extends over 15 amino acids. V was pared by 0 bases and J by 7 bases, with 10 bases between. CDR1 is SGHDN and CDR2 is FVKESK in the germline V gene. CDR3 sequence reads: CASSQEGWGNSPLHF. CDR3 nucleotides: TGTGCCAGCAGCCAAGAAGGGTGGGGGAATTCACCCCTCCACTTT.

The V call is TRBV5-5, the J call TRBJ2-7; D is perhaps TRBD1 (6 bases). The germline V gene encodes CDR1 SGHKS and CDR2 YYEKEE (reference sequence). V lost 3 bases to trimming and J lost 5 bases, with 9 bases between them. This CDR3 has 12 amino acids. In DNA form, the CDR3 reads TGTGCCAGCAGCTCGGACAGAAACGAGCAGTACTTC. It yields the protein CASSSDRNEQYF. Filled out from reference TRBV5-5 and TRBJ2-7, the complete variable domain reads DAGVTQSPTHLIKTRGQQVTLRCSPISGHKSVSWYQQVLGQGPQFIFQYYEKEERGRGNFPDRFSARQFPNYSSELNVNALLLGDSALYLCASSSDRNEQYFGPGTRLTVT.

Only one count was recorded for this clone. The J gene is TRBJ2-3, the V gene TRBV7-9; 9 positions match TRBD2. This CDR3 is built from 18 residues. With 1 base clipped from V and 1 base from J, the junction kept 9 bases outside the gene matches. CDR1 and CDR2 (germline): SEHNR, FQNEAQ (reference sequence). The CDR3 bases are TGTGCCAGCAGCTTAGGACCTAGCGGGGCCTTGGGCACAGATACGCAGTATTTT. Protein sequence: CASSLGPSGALGTDTQYF.

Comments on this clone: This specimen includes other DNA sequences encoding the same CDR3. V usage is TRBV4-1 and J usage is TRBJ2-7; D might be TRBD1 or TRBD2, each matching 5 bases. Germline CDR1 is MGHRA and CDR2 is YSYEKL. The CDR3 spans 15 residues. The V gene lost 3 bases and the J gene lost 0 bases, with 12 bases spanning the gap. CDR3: CASSQGQGPSYEQYF. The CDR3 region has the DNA TGCGCCAGCAGCCAGGGGCAGGGACCCTCCTACGAGCAGTACTTC.

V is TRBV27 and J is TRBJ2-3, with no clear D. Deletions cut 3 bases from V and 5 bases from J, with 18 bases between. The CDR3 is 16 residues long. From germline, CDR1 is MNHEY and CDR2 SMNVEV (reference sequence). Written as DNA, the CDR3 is TGTGCCAGCAGTTTTATTCAGGTGTCAGGTGGAGATACGCAGTATTTT. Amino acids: CASSFIQVSGGDTQYF.

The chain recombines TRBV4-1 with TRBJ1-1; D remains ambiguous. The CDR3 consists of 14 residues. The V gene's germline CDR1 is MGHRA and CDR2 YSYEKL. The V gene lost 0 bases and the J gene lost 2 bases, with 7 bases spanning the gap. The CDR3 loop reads CASSQESKNTEAFF. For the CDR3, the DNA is TGCGCCAGCAGCCAAGAATCGAAAAACACTGAAGCTTTCTTT.

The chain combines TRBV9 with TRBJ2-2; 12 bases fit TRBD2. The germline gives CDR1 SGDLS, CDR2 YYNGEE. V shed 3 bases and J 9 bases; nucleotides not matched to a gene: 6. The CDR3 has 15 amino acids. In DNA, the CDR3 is TGTGCCAGCAGCGCGACTAGCGGGAGAGGCAGGGAGCTGTTTTTT. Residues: CASSATSGRGRELFF. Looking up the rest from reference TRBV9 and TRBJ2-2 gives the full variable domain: DSGVTQTPKHLITATGQRVTLRCSPRSGDLSVYWYQQSLDQGLQFLIQYYNGEERAKGNILERFSAQQFPDLHSELNLSSLELGDSALYFCASSATSGRGRELFFGEGSRLTVL.

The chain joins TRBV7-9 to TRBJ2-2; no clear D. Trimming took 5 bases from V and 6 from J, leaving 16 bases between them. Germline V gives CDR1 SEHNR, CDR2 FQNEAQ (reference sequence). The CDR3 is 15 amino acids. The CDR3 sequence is CASSIELGSAGELFF. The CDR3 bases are TGTGCCAGCAGCATCGAACTGGGCAGCGCCGGGGAGCTGTTTTTT.

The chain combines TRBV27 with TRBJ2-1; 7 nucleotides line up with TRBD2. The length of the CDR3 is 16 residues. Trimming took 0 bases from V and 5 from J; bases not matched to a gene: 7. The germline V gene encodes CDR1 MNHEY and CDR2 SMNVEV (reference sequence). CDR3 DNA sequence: TGTGCCAGCAGTTTATCGGGGGAGGGGTCAGACAATGAGCAGTTCTTC. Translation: CASSLSGEGSDNEQFF.

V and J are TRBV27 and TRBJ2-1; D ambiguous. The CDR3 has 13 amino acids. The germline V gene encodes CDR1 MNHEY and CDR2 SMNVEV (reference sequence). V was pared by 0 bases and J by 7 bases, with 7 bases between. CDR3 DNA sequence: TGTGCCAGCAGTTTATCCCCTTTTAATGAGCAGTTCTTC. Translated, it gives CASSLSPFNEQFF.

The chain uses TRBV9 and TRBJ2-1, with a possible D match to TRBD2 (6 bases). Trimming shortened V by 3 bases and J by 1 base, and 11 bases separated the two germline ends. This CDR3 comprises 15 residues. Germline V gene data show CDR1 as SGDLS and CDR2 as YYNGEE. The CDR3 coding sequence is TGTGCCAGCAGCGACGGGGACTTATCCTACAATGAGCAGTTCTTC. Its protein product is CASSDGDLSYNEQFF.

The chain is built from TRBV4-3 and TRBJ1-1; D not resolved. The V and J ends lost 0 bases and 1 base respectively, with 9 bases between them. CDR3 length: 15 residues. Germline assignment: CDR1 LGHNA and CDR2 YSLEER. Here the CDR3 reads CASSQDTRGNTEAFF. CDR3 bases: TGCGCCAGCAGCCAAGATACTCGGGGGAACACTGAAGCTTTCTTT.

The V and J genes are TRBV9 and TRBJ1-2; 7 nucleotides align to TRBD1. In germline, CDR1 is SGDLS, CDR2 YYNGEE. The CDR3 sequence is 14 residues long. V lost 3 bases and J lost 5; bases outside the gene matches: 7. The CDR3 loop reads CASSAWDSFYGYTF. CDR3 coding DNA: TGTGCCAGCAGCGCTTGGGACAGTTTTTATGGCTACACCTTC.

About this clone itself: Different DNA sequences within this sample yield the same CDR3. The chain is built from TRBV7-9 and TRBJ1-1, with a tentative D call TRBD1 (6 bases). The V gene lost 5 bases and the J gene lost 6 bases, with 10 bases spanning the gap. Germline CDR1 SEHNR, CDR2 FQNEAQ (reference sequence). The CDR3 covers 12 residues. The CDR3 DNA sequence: TGTGCCAGCAGCCCCGACAGGCCTGAAGCTTTCTTT. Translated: CASSPDRPEAFF.

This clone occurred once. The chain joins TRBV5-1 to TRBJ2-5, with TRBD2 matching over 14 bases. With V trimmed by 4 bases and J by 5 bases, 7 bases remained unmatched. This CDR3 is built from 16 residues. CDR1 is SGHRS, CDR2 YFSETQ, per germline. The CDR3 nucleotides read TGCGCCAGCAGCCCAAGGACTAGCGGGGGGTGGGAGACCCAGTACTTC. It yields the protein CASSPRTSGGWETQYF.

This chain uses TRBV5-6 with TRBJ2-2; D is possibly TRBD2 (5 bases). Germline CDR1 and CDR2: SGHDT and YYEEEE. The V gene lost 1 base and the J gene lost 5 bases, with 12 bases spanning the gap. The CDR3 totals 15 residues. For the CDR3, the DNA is TGTGCCAGCAGCTTGACCAGCCGGGGAACCGGGGAGCTGTTTTTT. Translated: CASSLTSRGTGELFF.

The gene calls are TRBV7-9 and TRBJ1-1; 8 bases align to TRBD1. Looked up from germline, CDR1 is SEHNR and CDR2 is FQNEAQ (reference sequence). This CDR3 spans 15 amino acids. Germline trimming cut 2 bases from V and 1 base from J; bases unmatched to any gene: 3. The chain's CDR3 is CASSLSRGPNTEAFF. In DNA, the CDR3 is TGTGCCAGCAGCTTAAGCAGGGGGCCGAACACTGAAGCTTTCTTT.

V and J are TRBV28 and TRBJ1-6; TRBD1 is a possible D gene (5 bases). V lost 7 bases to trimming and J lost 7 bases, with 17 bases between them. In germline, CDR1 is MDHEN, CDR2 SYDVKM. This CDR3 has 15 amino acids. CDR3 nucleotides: TGTGCCAGCAACTCGGTCAGGGTTGAGAATTCACCCCTCCACTTT. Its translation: CASNSVRVENSPLHF.

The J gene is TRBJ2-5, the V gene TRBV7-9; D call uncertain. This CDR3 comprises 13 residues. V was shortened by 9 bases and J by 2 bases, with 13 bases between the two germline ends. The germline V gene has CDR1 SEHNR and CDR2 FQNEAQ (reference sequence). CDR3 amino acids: CASSMSEQETQYF. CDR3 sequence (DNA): TGTGCCAGTTCGATGTCAGAGCAAGAGACCCAGTACTTC.

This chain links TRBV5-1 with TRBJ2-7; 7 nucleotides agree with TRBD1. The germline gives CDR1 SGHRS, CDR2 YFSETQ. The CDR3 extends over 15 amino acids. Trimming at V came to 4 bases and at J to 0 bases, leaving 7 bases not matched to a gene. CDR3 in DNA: TGCGCCAGCAGCCTCCGGACAGGACCCTCCTACGAGCAGTACTTC. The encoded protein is CASSLRTGPSYEQYF.

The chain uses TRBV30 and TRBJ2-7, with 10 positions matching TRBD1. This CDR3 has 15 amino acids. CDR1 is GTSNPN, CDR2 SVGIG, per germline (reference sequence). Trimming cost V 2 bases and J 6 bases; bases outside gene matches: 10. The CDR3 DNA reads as TGTGCCTGGAGTAAGGGGACAGGGGTGGTCCTCGAGCAGTACTTC. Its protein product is CAWSKGTGVVLEQYF.